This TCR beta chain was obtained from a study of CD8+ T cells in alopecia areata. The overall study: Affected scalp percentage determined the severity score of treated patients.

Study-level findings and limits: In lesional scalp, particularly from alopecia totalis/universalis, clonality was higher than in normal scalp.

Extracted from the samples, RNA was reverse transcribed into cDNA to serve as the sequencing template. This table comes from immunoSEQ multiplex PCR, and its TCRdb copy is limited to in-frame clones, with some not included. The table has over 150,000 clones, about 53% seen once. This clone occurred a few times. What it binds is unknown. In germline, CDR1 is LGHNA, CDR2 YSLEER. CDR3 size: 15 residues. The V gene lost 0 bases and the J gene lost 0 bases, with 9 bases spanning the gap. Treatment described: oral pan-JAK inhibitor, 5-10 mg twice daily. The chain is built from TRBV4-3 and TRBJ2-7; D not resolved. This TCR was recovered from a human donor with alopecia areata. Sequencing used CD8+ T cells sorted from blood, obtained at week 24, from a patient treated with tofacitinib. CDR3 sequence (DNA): TGCGCCAGCAGCCAAGAGGCCCCCGGCTCCTACGAGCAGTACTTC. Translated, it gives CASSQEAPGSYEQYF.